These 13 T cell receptor beta chains came from one sample sequenced in a study of blood T cell repertoires in COVID-19. Assay used: immunoSEQ multiplex PCR; TCRdb lists only in-frame clones, some missing. The profile shows some 270,000 clones, roughly 80% of them singletons. Sequencing was done on a sample of peripheral blood. The receptors were gathered from a person aged 65 to 85 with COVID-19, enrolled during active disease.

The chain has TRBV5-4 and TRBJ2-7; the D gene is possibly TRBD2 (5 bases). CDR3 length: 13 residues. The germline V and J ends were trimmed by 0 bases and 7 bases, with 11 bases remaining between them. Germline CDR1 SGHNT, CDR2 YYREEE (reference sequence). The CDR3 is CASSLAAGIEQYF. CDR3 nucleotides: TGTGCCAGCAGCTTGGCGGCCGGGATTGAGCAGTACTTC.

Turning to this clone: Other DNA sequences in this sample translate to the same CDR3. The CDR3 loop reads CASSFGTGSYEQYF. Here the CDR3 DNA reads TGTGCCAGCAGCTTCGGGACAGGGTCGTACGAGCAGTACTTC. The chain links TRBV5-4 to TRBJ2-7; 9 bases map to TRBD1. The junction had 4 bases not matched to a gene; V was cut back by 2 bases and J by 4 bases. The CDR3 loop spans 14 amino acids. Germline assignment: CDR1 SGHNT and CDR2 YYREEE (reference sequence).

The gene calls are TRBV7-5 and TRBJ2-7; TRBD2 reflects the table's D call only, with no check against the DNA. TRBV7-5 is marked as a pseudogene. The CDR3 has 19 residues. The CDR3 sequence is CSQVRIAGGQIQASYEQYF. In DNA form, the CDR3 reads TGTTCACAGGTGCGGATAGCGGGAGGGCAAATCCAAGCCTCCTACGAGCAGTACTTC.

The chain is built from TRBV18 and TRBJ2-1, with 7 bases that match TRBD2. Losses at the gene ends were 2 bases for V and 15 bases for J; bases not matched to a gene: 22. This CDR3 region has 17 residues. The germline V gene encodes CDR1 KGHSH and CDR2 LQKENI. CDR3 nucleotide sequence: TGTGCCAGCTCACCATGGGGGACTACTACATCACAAGCTAGTTCGTTCTTC. Residues: CASSPWGTTTSQASSFF.

This clone has just one count. The CDR3 spells CAWSVIRSSLYNEQFF. CDR3 DNA sequence: TGTGCCTGGAGTGTAATCCGGAGCTCGTTATACAATGAGCAGTTCTTC. V is TRBV30 and J is TRBJ2-1; D gene unclear. V was clipped by 0 bases and J by 4 bases, with 16 bases between them. Germline lookup yields CDR1 GTSNPN and CDR2 SVGIG (reference sequence). The CDR3 loop spans 16 amino acids.

The chain recombines TRBV27 with TRBJ2-3, with TRBD2 as a possible D gene (5 bases). The CDR3 consists of 15 residues. With 2 bases removed from V and 3 bases from J, the gap between germline ends came to 12 bases. The germline gives CDR1 MNHEY, CDR2 SMNVEV (reference sequence). In nucleotides, the CDR3 is TGTGCCAGCAGTTTACTCGGGGTCGGAACAGATACGCAGTATTTT. Residues: CASSLLGVGTDTQYF.

The V call is TRBV30, the J call TRBJ1-5, with 11 bases lining up with TRBD1. The junction had 3 bases not matched to a gene; V was cut back by 0 bases and J by 5 bases. The V gene's germline CDR1 is GTSNPN and CDR2 SVGIG (reference sequence). This CDR3 is built from 15 residues. CDR3 in amino acids: CAWSVGQGDDQPQHF. CDR3 DNA sequence: TGTGCCTGGAGTGTGGGACAGGGGGACGATCAGCCCCAGCATTTT.

The DNA for the CDR3 is TGTGCCAGCAGCTCTACAGGGACAAATACGCAGTATTTT. This gives the protein CASSSTGTNTQYF. The rearrangement links TRBV11-1 to TRBJ2-3, with D possibly being TRBD1 (6 bases). Trimming cost V 4 bases and J 7 bases, with 12 bases left between them. The CDR3 sequence is 13 residues long. Germline V gives CDR1 SGHAT, CDR2 FQDESV (reference sequence).

The genes are TRBV12-3 or TRBV12-4 and TRBJ2-5, with D possibly TRBD2 on 5 matching bases. The CDR3 extends over 12 amino acids. Trimming removed 7 bases from V and 5 bases from J, with 11 bases in between. The CDR3 DNA sequence: TGTGCCAGCACCTCGGGGTTCGAGACCCAGTACTTC. Its translation is CASTSGFETQYF.

The rearrangement uses TRBV28 and TRBJ2-3; weak D call: TRBD1 (5 bases). Looked up from germline, CDR1 is MDHEN and CDR2 is SYDVKM. Trimming took off 6 bases at V and 6 bases at J, with 10 bases between the two ends. The CDR3 consists of 12 residues. The CDR3 sequence: CASSPTEDTQYF. DNA for the CDR3: TGTGCCAGCAGCCCGACAGAGGATACGCAGTATTTT.

The chain is built from TRBV19 and TRBJ2-1, with D maybe TRBD1 (6 bases). The V gene lost 0 bases and the J gene lost 7 bases, with 22 bases spanning the gap. The germline gives CDR1 LNHDA, CDR2 SQIVND (reference sequence). The CDR3 is 18 residues long. The CDR3 DNA reads as TGTGCCAGTAGTATAGATTTTGGTCCGGGACAAGGTAAGAATGAGCAGTTCTTC. This sequence encodes CASSIDFGPGQGKNEQFF.

This chain's CDR3 is CASSLIAGGIYNEQFF. The CDR3 DNA follows: TGTGCCAGCAGCTTAATCGCAGGGGGCATCTACAATGAGCAGTTCTTC. V is TRBV7-3 and J is TRBJ2-1; 8 bases are shared with TRBD1. After removal of 1 base from V and 3 bases from J, the junction contained 5 bases not matched to a gene. CDR1 and CDR2 (germline): SGHTA, FQGTGA. The CDR3 consists of 16 residues.

The gene calls are TRBV5-1 and TRBJ1-4; D not resolved. The V gene lost 0 bases and the J gene lost 5 bases, with 17 bases spanning the gap. The CDR3 is 17 residues long. Germline loops: CDR1 SGHRS, CDR2 YFSETQ. CDR3 DNA: TGCGCCAGCAGCTTGGAGGCAGTTTCGGGGAAAAATGAAAAACTGTTTTTT. Translating gives CASSLEAVSGKNEKLFF. The whole variable domain, filled in from reference TRBV5-1 and TRBJ1-4, reads KAGVTQTPRYLIKTRGQQVTLSCSPISGHRSVSWYQQTPGQGLQFLFEYFSETQRNKGNFPGRFSGRQFSNSRSEMNVSTLELGDSALYLCASSLEAVSGKNEKLFFGSGTQLSVL.